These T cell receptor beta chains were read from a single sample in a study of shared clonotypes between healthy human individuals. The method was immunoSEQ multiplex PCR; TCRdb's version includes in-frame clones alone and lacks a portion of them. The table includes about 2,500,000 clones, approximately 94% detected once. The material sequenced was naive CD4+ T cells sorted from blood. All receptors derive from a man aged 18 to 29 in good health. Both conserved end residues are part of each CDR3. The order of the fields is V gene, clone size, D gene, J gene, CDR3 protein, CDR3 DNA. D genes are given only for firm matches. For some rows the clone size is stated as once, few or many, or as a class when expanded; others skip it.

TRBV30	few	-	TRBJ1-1	CAWSRFPTEAFF	TGTGCCTGGAGTAGATTTCCCACTGAAGCTTTCTTT
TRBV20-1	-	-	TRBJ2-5	CSAIDRETQYF	TGCAGTGCTATTGACAGGGAGACCCAGTACTTC
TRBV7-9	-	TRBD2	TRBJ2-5	CASSPWGREGTKETQYF	TGTGCCAGCAGCCCCTGGGGCCGGGAGGGGACGAAGGAGACCCAGTACTTC
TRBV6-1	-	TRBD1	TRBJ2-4	CASTQQGAKNIQYF	TGTGCCAGCACTCAACAGGGGGCCAAAAACATTCAGTACTTC
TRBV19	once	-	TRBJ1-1	CASTSVLNTEAFF	TGTGCCAGTACCTCAGTTCTGAACACTGAAGCTTTCTTT
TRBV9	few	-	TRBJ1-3	CASSVESSGNTIYF	TGTGCCAGCAGCGTTGAAAGCTCTGGAAACACCATATATTTT
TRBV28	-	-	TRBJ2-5	CASIKRKGEQYF	TGTGCTAGCATCAAGAGGAAGGGAGAGCAGTACTTC
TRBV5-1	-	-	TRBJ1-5	CASSLEQGALSNQPQHF	TGCGCCAGCAGCTTGGAGCAGGGAGCGTTGAGCAATCAGCCCCAGCATTTT
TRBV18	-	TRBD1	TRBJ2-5	CASSPRDSYQETQYF	TGTGCCAGCTCACCTCGGGACAGCTACCAAGAGACCCAGTACTTC
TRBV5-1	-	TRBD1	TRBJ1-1	CASSFRQGASTEAFF	TGCGCCAGCAGCTTTCGACAGGGGGCCTCCACTGAAGCTTTCTTT
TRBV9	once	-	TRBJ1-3	CASSANGNSGNTIYF	TGTGCCAGCAGCGCCAACGGGAACTCTGGAAACACCATATATTTT
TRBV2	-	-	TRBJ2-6	CASSVGQPGANVLTF	TGTGCCAGCAGTGTAGGACAACCTGGGGCCAACGTCCTGACTTTC
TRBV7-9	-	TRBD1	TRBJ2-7	CASSLGVNAGGASYEQYF	TGTGCCAGCAGCCTTGGGGTGAACGCAGGGGGCGCGTCCTACGAGCAGTACTTC
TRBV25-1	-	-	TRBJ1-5	CASSESKVGGNQPQHF	TGTGCCAGCAGTGAAAGTAAGGTGGGGGGCAATCAGCCCCAGCATTTT